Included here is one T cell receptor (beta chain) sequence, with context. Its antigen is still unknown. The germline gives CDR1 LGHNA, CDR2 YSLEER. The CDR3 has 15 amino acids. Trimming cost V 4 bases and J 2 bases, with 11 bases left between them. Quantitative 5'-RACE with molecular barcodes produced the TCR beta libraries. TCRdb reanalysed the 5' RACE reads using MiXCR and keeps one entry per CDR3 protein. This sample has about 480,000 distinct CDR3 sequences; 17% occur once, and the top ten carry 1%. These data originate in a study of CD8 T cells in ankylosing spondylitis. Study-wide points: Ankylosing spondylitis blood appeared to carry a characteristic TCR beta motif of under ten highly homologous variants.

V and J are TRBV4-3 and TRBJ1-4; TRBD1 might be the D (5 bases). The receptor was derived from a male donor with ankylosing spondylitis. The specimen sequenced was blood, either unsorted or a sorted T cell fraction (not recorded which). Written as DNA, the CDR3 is TGCGCCAGCAGCCCAGGGTGGGCTACTAATGAAAAACTGTTTTTT. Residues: CASSPGWATNEKLFF.